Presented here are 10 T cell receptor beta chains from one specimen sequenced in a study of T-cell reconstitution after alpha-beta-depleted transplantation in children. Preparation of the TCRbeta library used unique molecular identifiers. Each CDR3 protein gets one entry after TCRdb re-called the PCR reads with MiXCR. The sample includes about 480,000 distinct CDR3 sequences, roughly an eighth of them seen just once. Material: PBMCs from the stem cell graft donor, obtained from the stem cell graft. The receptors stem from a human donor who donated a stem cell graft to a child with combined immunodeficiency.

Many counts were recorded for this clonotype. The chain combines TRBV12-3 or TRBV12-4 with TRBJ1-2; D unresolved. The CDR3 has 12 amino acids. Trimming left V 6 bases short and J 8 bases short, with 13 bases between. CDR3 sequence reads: CASSRRRGGYTF. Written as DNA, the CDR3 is TGTGCCAGCAGCCGTCGGCGTGGCGGCTACACCTTC.

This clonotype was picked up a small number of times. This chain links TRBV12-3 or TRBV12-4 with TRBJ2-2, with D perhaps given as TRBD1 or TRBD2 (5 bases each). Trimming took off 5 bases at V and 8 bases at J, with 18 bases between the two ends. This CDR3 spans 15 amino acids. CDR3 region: CASSPRGRARGELFF. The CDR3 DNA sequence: TGTGCCAGCAGTCCCCGGGGCCGAGCCCGAGGGGAGCTGTTTTTT.

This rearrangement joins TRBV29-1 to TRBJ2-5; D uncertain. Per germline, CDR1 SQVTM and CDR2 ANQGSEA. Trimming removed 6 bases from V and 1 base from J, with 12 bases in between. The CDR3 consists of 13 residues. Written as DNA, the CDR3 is TGCAGCGTCGGGCCCTGGGGCCAAGAGACCCAGTACTTC. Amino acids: CSVGPWGQETQYF.

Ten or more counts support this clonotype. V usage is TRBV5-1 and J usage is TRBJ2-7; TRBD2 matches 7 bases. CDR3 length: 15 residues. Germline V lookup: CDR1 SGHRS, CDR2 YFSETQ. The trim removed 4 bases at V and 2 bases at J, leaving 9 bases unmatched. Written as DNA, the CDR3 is TGCGCCAGCAGCGCCGGCGGCGGGAGTCCCTACGAGCAGTACTTC. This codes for CASSAGGGSPYEQYF.

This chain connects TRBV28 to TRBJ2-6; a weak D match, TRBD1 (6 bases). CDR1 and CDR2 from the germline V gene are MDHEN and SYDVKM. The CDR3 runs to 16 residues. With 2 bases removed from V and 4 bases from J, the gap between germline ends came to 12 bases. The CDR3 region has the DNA TGTGCCAGCAGTTTAGGACCGGGGACAGGGGCCAACGTCCTGACTTTC. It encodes CASSLGPGTGANVLTF. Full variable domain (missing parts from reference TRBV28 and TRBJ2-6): DVKVTQSSRYLVKRTGEKVFLECVQDMDHENMFWYRQDPGLGLRLIYFSYDVKMKEKGDIPEGYSVSREKKERFSLILESASTNQTSMYLCASSLGPGTGANVLTFGAGSRLTVL.

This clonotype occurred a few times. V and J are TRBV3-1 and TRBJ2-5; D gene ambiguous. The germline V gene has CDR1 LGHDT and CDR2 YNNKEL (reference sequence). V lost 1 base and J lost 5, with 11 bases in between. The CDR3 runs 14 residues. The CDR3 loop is CASSQVLYPETQYF. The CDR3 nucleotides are TGTGCCAGCAGCCAAGTGTTATATCCGGAGACCCAGTACTTC.

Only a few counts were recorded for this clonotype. The CDR3 loop is CAANRDHEETQYF. Here the CDR3 DNA reads TGTGCTGCCAACCGGGACCACGAAGAGACCCAGTACTTC. The chain joins TRBV30 to TRBJ2-5; D assignment may be TRBD1 or TRBD2 (5 bases each). Looked up from germline, CDR1 is GTSNPN and CDR2 is SVGIG (reference sequence). The CDR3 is 13 residues long.

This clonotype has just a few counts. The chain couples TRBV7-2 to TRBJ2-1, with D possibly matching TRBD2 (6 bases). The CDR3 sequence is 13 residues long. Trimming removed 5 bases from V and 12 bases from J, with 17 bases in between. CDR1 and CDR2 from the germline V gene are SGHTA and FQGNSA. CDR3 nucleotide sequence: TGTGCCAGCAGCCCAAGGAGGGGAGGCTTGCAGTTCTTC. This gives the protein CASSPRRGGLQFF.

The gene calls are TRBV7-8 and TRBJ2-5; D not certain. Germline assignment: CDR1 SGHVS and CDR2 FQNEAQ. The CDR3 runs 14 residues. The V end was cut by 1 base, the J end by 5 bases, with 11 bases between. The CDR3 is CASSLGPRDETQYF. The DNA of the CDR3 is TGTGCCAGCAGCTTAGGGCCGAGAGACGAGACCCAGTACTTC.

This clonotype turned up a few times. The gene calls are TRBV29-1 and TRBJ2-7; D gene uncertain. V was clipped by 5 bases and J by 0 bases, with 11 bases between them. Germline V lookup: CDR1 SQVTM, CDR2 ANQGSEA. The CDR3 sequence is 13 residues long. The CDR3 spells CSVQYYSSYEQYF. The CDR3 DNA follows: TGCAGCGTTCAGTACTATTCCTCCTACGAGCAGTACTTC.